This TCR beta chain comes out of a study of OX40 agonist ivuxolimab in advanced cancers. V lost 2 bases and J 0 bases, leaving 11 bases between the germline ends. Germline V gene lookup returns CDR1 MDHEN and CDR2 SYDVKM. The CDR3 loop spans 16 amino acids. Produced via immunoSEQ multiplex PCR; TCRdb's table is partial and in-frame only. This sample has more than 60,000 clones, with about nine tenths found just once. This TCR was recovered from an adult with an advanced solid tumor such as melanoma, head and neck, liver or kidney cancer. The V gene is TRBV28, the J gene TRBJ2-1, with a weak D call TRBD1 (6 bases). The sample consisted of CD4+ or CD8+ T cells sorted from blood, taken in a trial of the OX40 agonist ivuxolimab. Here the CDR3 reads CASSLVLGASYNEQFF. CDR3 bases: TGTGCCAGCAGTTTAGTTTTGGGGGCCTCCTACAATGAGCAGTTCTTC.